Each of the 27 T cell receptor beta chains below was sequenced from the same sample in a study of OX40 agonist ivuxolimab in advanced cancers. The library came from the immunoSEQ multiplex PCR assay. Here the immuneACCESS table is served through TCRdb, limited to in-frame sequences with V and J called. Missing clones are a known gap in these copies; in checked studies unresolved V genes cover under half, and the rest lacks a known reason. The sample includes approximately 60,000 clones, with over 60% observed a single time. Jointly, the top ten make up around 5.9% of the sample. The starting material was CD4+ or CD8+ T cells sorted from blood, obtained in a trial of the OX40 agonist ivuxolimab. These receptors all come from an adult with an advanced solid tumor such as melanoma, head and neck, liver or kidney cancer.

This clone was seen a single time. The rearrangement links TRBV6-5 to TRBJ2-5; D unclear. The CDR3 has 13 residues. Germline CDR1 is MNHEY and CDR2 is SVGAGI. Trimming took 3 bases from V and 4 from J, leaving 9 bases between them. CDR3 sequence (DNA): TGTGCCAGCAGTTATTCCCAAGTAGAGACCCAGTACTTC. It encodes CASSYSQVETQYF.

The V gene is TRBV27, the J gene TRBJ2-7, with 7 bases fitting TRBD2. This CDR3 spans 15 amino acids. With 7 bases clipped from V and 8 bases from J, the junction kept 17 bases outside the gene matches. From germline, CDR1 is MNHEY and CDR2 SMNVEV (reference sequence). The CDR3 DNA reads as TGTGCCAGCACTGAAGCTAGCGGAAGAGGCCGGAAGCAGTACTTC. Translation: CASTEASGRGRKQYF.

This sequence joins TRBV5-1 and TRBJ2-4; 9 bases agree with TRBD1. Germline CDR1 and CDR2: SGHRS and YFSETQ. Trimming took 0 bases from V and 7 from J; bases not matched to a gene: 5. The CDR3 totals 15 residues. The DNA of the CDR3 is TGCGCCAGCAGCTTGGCTGGACAGGGGTGGAACATTCAGTACTTC. Residues: CASSLAGQGWNIQYF.

The chain employs TRBV18 and TRBJ1-1; no clear D. Trimming stripped 2 bases from V and 4 bases from J, with 8 bases between. CDR3 size: 13 residues. Germline CDR1 and CDR2: KGHSH and LQKENI. As DNA, the CDR3 is TGTGCCAGCTCACCAATCGGTGGCACTGAAGCTTTCTTT. It translates to CASSPIGGTEAFF.

The chain combines TRBV5-4 with TRBJ2-2; 10 bases agree with TRBD1. This CDR3 is 19 amino acids long. Trimming removed 4 bases from V and 3 bases from J; junction bases left unmatched: 15. Germline CDR1 SGHNT, CDR2 YYREEE (reference sequence). In DNA form, the CDR3 reads TGTGCCAGCAGCCGACGGACAGGGGGAGCGAGAGAGGACACCGGGGAGCTGTTTTTT. Translating it yields CASSRRTGGAREDTGELFF.

The chain is built from TRBV18 and TRBJ1-2, with no clear D. This CDR3 contains 14 residues. V lost 2 bases, J lost 7 bases, and 14 bases lay in between. Looked up from germline, CDR1 is KGHSH and CDR2 is LQKENI. The DNA for the CDR3 is TGTGCCAGCTCACCAGAAGGGCTCCGCGGTGGCTACACCTTC. Translation gives CASSPEGLRGGYTF.

The rearrangement uses TRBV6-1 and TRBJ2-1; 10 bases map to TRBD1. The CDR3 is 15 amino acids. The V segment lost 6 bases and the J segment 5 bases; nucleotides outside the gene matches: 7. Per the germline V gene, CDR1 is MNHNS and CDR2 is SASEGT. CDR3 in amino acids: CASRARDRGNNEQFF. CDR3 sequence (DNA): TGTGCCAGCAGGGCCCGGGACAGGGGAAACAATGAGCAGTTCTTC.

This rearrangement joins TRBV5-1 to TRBJ2-7, with 11 bases aligning to TRBD2. The CDR3 runs 18 residues. Germline trimming cut 3 bases from V and 3 bases from J; bases unmatched to any gene: 14. CDR1 and CDR2 from the germline V gene are SGHRS and YFSETQ. CDR3 DNA: TGCGCCAGCAGCTCCAGAGTTACTAGCGGGAGTCTTATCTACGAGCAGTACTTC. Its protein is CASSSRVTSGSLIYEQYF. Complete variable domain (other parts from reference TRBV5-1 and TRBJ2-7): KAGVTQTPRYLIKTRGQQVTLSCSPISGHRSVSWYQQTPGQGLQFLFEYFSETQRNKGNFPGRFSGRQFSNSRSEMNVSTLELGDSALYLCASSSRVTSGSLIYEQYFGPGTRLTVT.

This chain uses TRBV7-8 with TRBJ2-1; 8 bases are a match to TRBD2. Trimming took 2 bases from V and 5 from J; bases not matched to a gene: 2. This CDR3 has 14 amino acids. Germline loops: CDR1 SGHVS, CDR2 FQNEAQ. In DNA form, the CDR3 reads TGTGCCAGCAGCTTAAGTAGCGGGAACAATGAGCAGTTCTTC. It is translated as CASSLSSGNNEQFF. The whole variable domain, filled in from reference TRBV7-8 and TRBJ2-1, reads GAGVSQSPRYKVAKRGQDVALRCDPISGHVSLFWYQQALGQGPEFLTYFQNEAQLDKSGLPSDRFFAERPEGSVSTLKIQRTQQEDSAVYLCASSLSSGNNEQFFGPGTRLTVL.

Comments on this clone: The junction departs from germline at one end; a sequencing error may be responsible. The chain carries TRBV6-1 and TRBJ1-1; perhaps TRBD1 as D (6 bases). Germline CDR1 and CDR2: MNHNS and SASEGT. The CDR3 spans 14 residues. The CDR3 DNA is TGTGCCAGCAATGAACAGGGATGGACCACTGAAGCTTTCTTT. Translation gives CASNEQGWTTEAFF.

This chain uses TRBV7-2 with TRBJ1-2, with D possibly TRBD1 on 6 matching bases. From germline, CDR1 is SGHTA and CDR2 FQGNSA. V lost 2 bases and J 0 bases, leaving 16 bases between the germline ends. This CDR3 is 17 amino acids long. CDR3 coding DNA: TGTGCCAGCAGCTTAAGGTCCCAGGGGAATCCTAACTATGGCTACACCTTC. Translating it yields CASSLRSQGNPNYGYTF. Together with reference TRBV7-2 and TRBJ1-2, the CDR3 gives the full variable domain: GAGVSQSPSNKVTEKGKDVELRCDPISGHTALYWYRQSLGQGLEFLIYFQGNSAPDKSGLPSDRFSAERTGGSVSTLTIQRTQQEDSAVYLCASSLRSQGNPNYGYTFGSGTRLTVV.

The rearrangement joins TRBV7-1 to TRBJ1-3; D may be TRBD1 (6 bases). TRBV7-1 is sorted into the ORF group, with uncertain function. Trimming removed 5 bases at V and 2 bases at J, with 13 bases between. The CDR3 loop spans 15 amino acids. The CDR3 region is CASSPTGTPGNTIYF. CDR3 nucleotides: TGTGCCAGCAGCCCGACCGGGACACCTGGAAACACCATATATTTT.

This chain links TRBV10-3 with TRBJ1-2, with 8 nucleotides matching TRBD1. Germline loops: CDR1 ENHRY, CDR2 SYGVKD. The CDR3 covers 13 residues. V lost 10 bases and J lost 3; bases outside the gene matches: 7. CDR3 bases: TGTGCCACTCAGACAGGGGAGGACTATGGCTACACCTTC. It yields the protein CATQTGEDYGYTF.

The gene calls are TRBV10-3 and TRBJ2-1; D is ambiguous. The CDR3 has 13 amino acids. The germline V and J ends were trimmed by 7 bases and 5 bases, with 12 bases remaining between them. Germline assignment: CDR1 ENHRY and CDR2 SYGVKD. In nucleotides, the CDR3 is TGTGCCATCAAGCCGGACCCCGACAATGAGCAGTTCTTC. Protein: CAIKPDPDNEQFF.

This chain connects TRBV2 to TRBJ1-3; TRBD1 might be the D (5 bases). The germline CDR1 and CDR2 sequences are SNHLY and FYNNEI. Trimming stripped 2 bases from V and 3 bases from J, with 8 bases between. The CDR3 is 14 residues long. CDR3 nucleotide sequence: TGTGCCAGCAGTGAAAGACAGTATGGAAACACCATATATTTT. As protein: CASSERQYGNTIYF.

The J gene is TRBJ2-7, the V gene TRBV6-1, with D uncertain. Germline CDR1 and CDR2: MNHNS and SASEGT. With 7 bases removed from V and 6 bases from J, the gap between germline ends came to 13 bases. The CDR3 contains 12 residues. CDR3 sequence reads: CASNPEWLEQYF. The CDR3 DNA reads as TGTGCCAGCAACCCCGAGTGGCTCGAGCAGTACTTC.

V and J are TRBV5-4 and TRBJ2-5; D ambiguous. Germline CDR1 SGHNT, CDR2 YYREEE (reference sequence). This CDR3 region has 13 residues. Trimming stripped 0 bases from V and 3 bases from J, with 6 bases between. The CDR3 sequence: CASSLAREETQYF. The CDR3 bases are TGTGCCAGCAGCTTGGCGCGAGAAGAGACCCAGTACTTC.

The chain carries TRBV2 and TRBJ1-4; 8 bases line up with TRBD1. CDR1 SNHLY and CDR2 FYNNEI come from the germline V gene. This CDR3 has 13 residues. The J segment lost 7 bases and the V segment lost 9 bases, leaving 7 bases of the junction unmatched. The CDR3 nucleotides read TGTGCCAGGCAAGGACAGGGCGTTGAAAAACTGTTTTTT. As protein: CARQGQGVEKLFF.

Notes on this clone: The junction departs from the called germline gene at one end, perhaps through a read error. This chain links TRBV28 with TRBJ1-1, with D perhaps TRBD1 (5 bases). The CDR3 sequence is 11 residues long. Germline CDR1 reads MDHEN; CDR2 reads SYDVKM. CDR3 sequence reads: CLSRGNTEAFF. CDR3 nucleotide sequence: TGCCTTTCGAGGGGGAACACTGAAGCTTTCTTT.

The chain carries TRBV7-9 and TRBJ2-5; weak D call: TRBD1 (5 bases). The J call could be wrong; TRBJ2-7 is a better fit for the DNA end. CDR1 and CDR2 from the germline V gene are SEHNR and FQNEAQ (reference sequence). This CDR3 contains 19 residues. CDR3 nucleotides: TGTGCCAGCAGCTTAGCATCTGGGGCCAGGGCCTACGCTACGAACGAGCAGTACTTC. Encoded protein: CASSLASGARAYATNEQYF.

V is TRBV5-4 and J is TRBJ1-3; perhaps TRBD1 as D (5 bases). Germline V CDR1 and CDR2: SGHNT, YYREEE (reference sequence). The CDR3 runs 15 residues. V shed 5 bases and J shed 4 bases, with 16 bases lying between them. The CDR3 bases are TGTGCCAGCAGTAGGGACCCCCGGCAGGGAAACACCATATATTTT. As protein: CASSRDPRQGNTIYF.

V is TRBV19 and J is TRBJ2-5; perhaps TRBD2 as D (5 bases). There are 14 residues in the CDR3. The ends were cut back, 8 bases at V and 5 bases at J, with 18 bases in the middle. Germline V CDR1 and CDR2: LNHDA, SQIVND (reference sequence). CDR3 bases: TGTGCCAGTTCGCTAAAGGTTCGCGGGGAGACCCAGTACTTC. Protein product: CASSLKVRGETQYF.

V usage is TRBV7-2 and J usage is TRBJ2-5; D ambiguous. V was shortened by 5 bases and J by 0 bases, with 10 bases between the two germline ends. The length of the CDR3 is 14 residues. The germline gives CDR1 SGHTA, CDR2 FQGNSA. The DNA for the CDR3 is TGTGCCAGCAGCCGAGGACCGAACCAAGAGACCCAGTACTTC. Translation gives CASSRGPNQETQYF. The full variable domain, its missing parts supplied by reference TRBV7-2 and TRBJ2-5, is GAGVSQSPSNKVTEKGKDVELRCDPISGHTALYWYRQSLGQGLEFLIYFQGNSAPDKSGLPSDRFSAERTGGSVSTLTIQRTQQEDSAVYLCASSRGPNQETQYFGPGTRLLVL.

CDR3 region: CASSLPSGKGSDTQYF. The DNA for the CDR3 is TGCGCCAGCAGCCTTCCAAGCGGGAAAGGTTCAGATACGCAGTATTTT. This chain links TRBV4-1 with TRBJ2-3; 7 nucleotides agree with TRBD2. The CDR3 spans 16 residues. In germline, CDR1 is MGHRA, CDR2 YSYEKL. J lost 4 bases, V lost 4 bases, and 11 bases had no gene match.

The sample holds a few counts of this clone. J is TRBJ2-1 and V is TRBV5-1; D uncertain. The CDR3 has 14 residues. The germline V gene has CDR1 SGHRS and CDR2 YFSETQ. Trimming took off 0 bases at V and 4 bases at J, with 8 bases between the two ends. This chain's CDR3 is CASSLDIRYNEQFF. CDR3 sequence (DNA): TGCGCCAGCAGCTTGGATATCCGTTACAATGAGCAGTTCTTC.

The chain joins TRBV30 to TRBJ2-3, with 12 positions matching TRBD2. The ends lost 2 bases at V and 2 bases at J; junction bases unmatched: 14. This CDR3 comprises 19 residues. Germline V gives CDR1 GTSNPN, CDR2 SVGIG (reference sequence). DNA of the CDR3: TGTGCCTGGAGTTCCGCTAGCGGGAGGGACTTTGGGAACACAGATACGCAGTATTTT. This encodes CAWSSASGRDFGNTDTQYF.

The chain combines TRBV7-9 with TRBJ1-1; perhaps TRBD1 as D (6 bases). CDR1 and CDR2 (germline): SEHNR, FQNEAQ (reference sequence). V lost 8 bases and J 1 base, leaving 14 bases between the germline ends. CDR3 length: 14 amino acids. The CDR3 protein is CASQPNRENTEAFF. The CDR3 DNA follows: TGTGCCAGCCAACCTAACAGGGAGAACACTGAAGCTTTCTTT.